These 30 T cell receptor beta chains came from one sample sequenced in a study of T cell changes during pregnancy in multiple sclerosis. Sequencing was performed with immunoSEQ multiplex PCR; in TCRdb, only in-frame clones are kept and a portion is missing. The sample records 100,000 or so clones, just over 90% being singletons. Source: peripheral blood, taken in the second trimester of pregnancy. Every receptor here comes from a female donor with multiple sclerosis, enrolled in a pregnancy study.

A single count supports this clone. The chain recombines TRBV30 with TRBJ2-3; 9 bases fit TRBD2. V shed 0 bases and J 3 bases; nucleotides not matched to a gene: 7. CDR1 is GTSNPN, CDR2 SVGIG, per germline (reference sequence). The CDR3 is 16 amino acids. Here the CDR3 DNA reads TGTGCCTGGAGTGTAGGGCCAGCGGGAGGAACAGATACGCAGTATTTT. Protein: CAWSVGPAGGTDTQYF.

This chain uses TRBV2 with TRBJ1-1; D is uncertain. V was cut by 1 base and J by 5 bases, with 5 bases left in between. The CDR3 covers 12 residues. Germline CDR1 SNHLY, CDR2 FYNNEI. The CDR3 DNA sequence: TGTGCCAGCAGTGAAGTGGAGACTGAAGCTTTCTTT. Its protein product is CASSEVETEAFF.

The genes are TRBV6-1 and TRBJ2-7; possibly TRBD1 for D (6 bases). The V gene's germline CDR1 is MNHNS and CDR2 SASEGT. The CDR3 runs 13 residues. Trimming pared 7 bases from V and 3 bases from J, leaving 13 bases between. Here the CDR3 DNA reads TGTGCCAGCACAGGACAGTTTGGCTACGAGCAGTACTTC. This translates into CASTGQFGYEQYF.

V gene TRBV7-2 combines with J gene TRBJ1-1, with D possibly matching TRBD1 (5 bases). Trimming pared 5 bases from V and 11 bases from J, leaving 21 bases between. This CDR3 contains 14 residues. The germline gives CDR1 SGHTA, CDR2 FQGNSA. CDR3 sequence reads: CASSLGAQPYGAFF. The CDR3 nucleotides are TGTGCCAGCAGCCTAGGGGCCCAACCTTATGGGGCTTTCTTT.

The V call is TRBV30, the J call TRBJ2-5, with D perhaps TRBD2 (5 bases). The CDR3 consists of 13 residues. Germline CDR1 reads GTSNPN; CDR2 reads SVGIG (reference sequence). Deletions cut 0 bases from V and 6 bases from J, with 11 bases between. For the CDR3, the DNA is TGTGCCTGGAGTGTACGGCCCGGGAAGACCCAGTACTTC. Encoded protein: CAWSVRPGKTQYF.

This clone was seen once. The V call is TRBV10-2, the J call TRBJ2-7; 7 bases map to TRBD2. The CDR3 runs 13 residues. Per germline, CDR1 WSHSY and CDR2 SAAADI. Losses at the gene ends were 7 bases for V and 1 base for J; bases not matched to a gene: 4. CDR3 DNA: TGCGCCAGCACTAGCGGACCTTCCTACGAGCAGTACTTC. It translates to CASTSGPSYEQYF.

The chain carries TRBV6-6 and TRBJ1-5; 9 bases are a match to TRBD1. V was pared by 6 bases and J by 5 bases, with 8 bases of the junction left unmatched. From germline, CDR1 is MNHNY and CDR2 SVGAGI (reference sequence). CDR3 size: 15 residues. The chain's CDR3 is CASRPPGQGYQPQHF. The CDR3 nucleotides are TGTGCCAGCAGGCCTCCGGGACAGGGATATCAGCCCCAGCATTTT.

V gene TRBV6-1 combines with J gene TRBJ1-2, with D possibly being TRBD1 (5 bases). Germline V gives CDR1 MNHNS, CDR2 SASEGT. The length of the CDR3 is 14 residues. V lost 7 bases, J lost 4 bases, and 16 bases lay in between. The CDR3 DNA reads TGTGCCAGCACCCTCTCCCAGGGAAGCTATGGCTACACCTTC. Encoded protein: CASTLSQGSYGYTF.

The V and J genes are TRBV27 and TRBJ1-3; D is unclear. Germline values: CDR1 MNHEY, CDR2 SMNVEV (reference sequence). The CDR3 is 15 amino acids. Between the trimmed V and J ends, which lost 0 bases and 3 bases, there was a span of 9 bases. The CDR3 bases are TGTGCCAGCAGTTTATCGAACAGCAATGGAAACACCATATATTTT. Its translation: CASSLSNSNGNTIYF.

This chain joins TRBV7-6 and TRBJ2-1, with a possible D match to TRBD2 (5 bases). The V gene lost 0 bases and the J gene lost 2 bases, with 11 bases spanning the gap. The CDR3 is made up of 16 amino acids. Germline loops: CDR1 SGHVS, CDR2 FNYEAQ. CDR3 nucleotide sequence: TGTGCCAGCAGCTTAGCGCTTATCGGGACCTACAATGAGCAGTTCTTC. It specifies CASSLALIGTYNEQFF.

The V gene is TRBV4-2, the J gene TRBJ1-2; D uncertain. Trimming pared 1 base from V and 6 bases from J, leaving 12 bases between. The CDR3 covers 14 residues. Germline CDR1 reads LGHNA; CDR2 reads YNFKEQ. Written as DNA, the CDR3 is TGTGCCAGCAGCCAAGGCGAGGAGTCTAATGGCTACACCTTC. It specifies CASSQGEESNGYTF.

The V and J genes are TRBV6-5 and TRBJ2-3; no reliable D call. Trimming took off 10 bases at V and 2 bases at J, with 16 bases between the two ends. The CDR3 extends over 14 amino acids. Germline lookup yields CDR1 MNHEY and CDR2 SVGAGI. The CDR3 bases are TGTGCCACCCGACGAGGAATACTCACAGATACGCAGTATTTT. Protein product: CATRRGILTDTQYF.

Only one count was recorded for this clone. This chain joins TRBV5-4 and TRBJ2-5; D may be TRBD1 (6 bases). V gave up 2 bases and J gave up 5 bases, with 10 bases separating them. Germline CDR1 is SGHNT and CDR2 is YYREEE (reference sequence). The CDR3 spans 13 residues. The CDR3 nucleotides read TGTGCCAGCAGCTTAAAGAGGGGGGAGACCCAGTACTTC. Its translation: CASSLKRGETQYF.

The genes are TRBV7-2 and TRBJ1-3; maybe TRBD1 (6 bases). CDR1 and CDR2 (germline): SGHTA, FQGNSA. The CDR3 has 16 residues. V lost 5 bases and J lost 0, with 14 bases in between. The chain's CDR3 is CASSPGQFRSGNTIYF. The CDR3 bases are TGTGCCAGCAGCCCCGGACAGTTCCGCTCTGGAAACACCATATATTTT.

The chain carries TRBV5-6 and TRBJ2-5; weak D call: TRBD1 (5 bases). The end of the DNA fits TRBJ2-7 better, so the J call may be wrong. Per germline, CDR1 SGHDT and CDR2 YYEEEE. The CDR3 spans 13 residues. The CDR3 spells CASSLADSLEQYF. CDR3 DNA: TGTGCCAGCAGCTTGGCTGACAGTCTCGAGCAGTACTTC.

The chain joins TRBV5-1 to TRBJ2-5; D unclear. The CDR3 has 13 residues. Trimming pared 2 bases from V and 1 base from J, leaving 6 bases between. Looked up from germline, CDR1 is SGHRS and CDR2 is YFSETQ. As DNA, the CDR3 is TGCGCCAGCAGCTTCGCGGCCCAAGAGACCCAGTACTTC. Translating gives CASSFAAQETQYF. Based on the CDR3 plus reference TRBV5-1 and TRBJ2-5, the full variable domain is KAGVTQTPRYLIKTRGQQVTLSCSPISGHRSVSWYQQTPGQGLQFLFEYFSETQRNKGNFPGRFSGRQFSNSRSEMNVSTLELGDSALYLCASSFAAQETQYFGPGTRLLVL.

The chain links TRBV9 to TRBJ2-5; D might be TRBD2 (6 bases). This CDR3 has 14 residues. The V end lost 0 bases, the J end lost 3 bases, and 9 bases lay between the germline ends. Germline CDR1 reads SGDLS; CDR2 reads YYNGEE. The CDR3 protein is CASSVGWGEETQYF. CDR3 sequence (DNA): TGTGCCAGCAGCGTAGGATGGGGGGAAGAGACCCAGTACTTC.

This clone has a single count. This chain uses TRBV11-2 with TRBJ2-1; 10 bases map to TRBD2. CDR1 and CDR2 from the germline V gene are SGHAT and FQNNGV. V lost 4 bases to trimming and J lost 4 bases; unmatched junction nucleotides: 7. The CDR3 sequence is 16 residues long. The DNA of the CDR3 is TGTGCCAGCAGCTCCACCGGGACTAGCGAATACAATGAGCAGTTCTTC. Translated, it gives CASSSTGTSEYNEQFF. Complete variable domain (other parts from reference TRBV11-2 and TRBJ2-1): EAGVAQSPRYKIIEKRQSVAFWCNPISGHATLYWYQQILGQGPKLLIQFQNNGVVDDSQLPKDRFSAERLKGVDSTLKIQPAKLEDSAVYLCASSSTGTSEYNEQFFGPGTRLTVL.

This clone was counted a single time. The CDR3 here is CASSLGLASYEQYF. CDR3 DNA sequence: TGTGCCAGCAGCCTCGGACTAGCCTCCTACGAGCAGTACTTC. This chain links TRBV7-8 with TRBJ2-7, with 8 bases identical to TRBD2. The germline V gene has CDR1 SGHVS and CDR2 FQNEAQ. The junction had 3 bases not matched to a gene; V was cut back by 5 bases and J by 0 bases. The CDR3 loop spans 14 amino acids.

The V gene is TRBV2, the J gene TRBJ2-1, with 7 bases aligning to TRBD1. The junction had 5 bases not matched to a gene; V was cut back by 6 bases and J by 0 bases. CDR1 is SNHLY and CDR2 is FYNNEI in the germline V gene. The CDR3 length is 15 residues. For the CDR3, the DNA is TGTGCCAGCAGATCCGGGACAGCCTCCTACAATGAGCAGTTCTTC. Translation: CASRSGTASYNEQFF.

The chain has TRBV10-3 and TRBJ2-5; 7 bases map to TRBD1. J gave up 3 bases and V 4 bases, and 5 bases lay outside the gene matches. The CDR3 totals 14 residues. Looked up from germline, CDR1 is ENHRY and CDR2 is SYGVKD. The CDR3 spells CAISGRQGEETQYF. CDR3 nucleotides: TGTGCCATCAGTGGCCGGCAGGGGGAAGAGACCCAGTACTTC.

The chain is built from TRBV5-1 and TRBJ2-5; 7 bases line up with TRBD1. V shed 0 bases and J 2 bases; nucleotides not matched to a gene: 4. Looked up from germline, CDR1 is SGHRS and CDR2 is YFSETQ. The CDR3 runs to 15 residues. For the CDR3, the DNA is TGCGCCAGCAGCTTGGACAGGGGCAGACAAGAGACCCAGTACTTC. It yields the protein CASSLDRGRQETQYF.

The chain uses TRBV9 and TRBJ2-1, with 8 bases that match TRBD2. V shed 3 bases, J shed 8 bases, and the junction held 19 bases outside the gene matches. The CDR3 is 18 amino acids. Germline assignment: CDR1 SGDLS and CDR2 YYNGEE. The CDR3 reads CASSAPSMGGRRADEQFF. In DNA form, the CDR3 reads TGTGCCAGCAGCGCCCCCTCGATGGGCGGGAGGAGGGCCGATGAGCAGTTCTTC. The full variable domain, with the rest looked up from reference TRBV9 and TRBJ2-1, is DSGVTQTPKHLITATGQRVTLRCSPRSGDLSVYWYQQSLDQGLQFLIQYYNGEERAKGNILERFSAQQFPDLHSELNLSSLELGDSALYFCASSAPSMGGRRADEQFFGPGTRLTVL.

The gene calls are TRBV6-1 and TRBJ2-1, with 12 bases fitting TRBD2. J was trimmed by 9 bases and V by 8 bases; bases with no gene match: 5. Germline CDR1 MNHNS, CDR2 SASEGT. The CDR3 is 13 residues long. CDR3 in amino acids: CASLLAGGVEQFF. CDR3 nucleotide sequence: TGTGCCAGCCTCCTAGCGGGAGGGGTTGAGCAGTTCTTC.

This chain links TRBV19 with TRBJ2-2; D might be TRBD2 (5 bases). Germline CDR1 LNHDA, CDR2 SQIVND (reference sequence). The V and J ends lost 5 bases and 4 bases respectively, with 8 bases between them. CDR3 size: 13 residues. The CDR3 region has the DNA TGTGCCAGTAGTCAAGGGAGCACCGGGGAGCTGTTTTTT. It specifies CASSQGSTGELFF.

This sequence joins TRBV30 and TRBJ1-1; D is possibly TRBD1 (6 bases). Germline-derived CDR1 and CDR2 are GTSNPN and SVGIG (reference sequence). V lost 2 bases to trimming and J lost 5 bases, with 12 bases between them. CDR3 length equals 13 residues. The DNA for the CDR3 is TGTGCCTGGAGTCAGGGGTTGGGGACTGAAGCTTTCTTT. Translated, it gives CAWSQGLGTEAFF.

This clone was seen just once. The chain combines TRBV6-1 with TRBJ2-2, with D maybe TRBD1 (6 bases). Germline-derived CDR1 and CDR2 are MNHNS and SASEGT. Trimming shortened V by 4 bases and J by 0 bases, and 6 bases separated the two germline ends. The CDR3 sequence is 14 residues long. CDR3: CASSGQANTGELFF. DNA of the CDR3: TGTGCCAGCAGTGGACAGGCGAACACCGGGGAGCTGTTTTTT.

The J gene is TRBJ2-5, the V gene TRBV7-3; 7 nucleotides agree with TRBD2. With V trimmed by 2 bases and J by 0 bases, 3 bases remained unmatched. The CDR3 spans 15 residues. Germline assignment: CDR1 SGHTA and CDR2 FQGTGA. CDR3 in DNA: TGTGCCAGCAGCTTAGGGGGGGGTTACCAAGAGACCCAGTACTTC. This sequence encodes CASSLGGGYQETQYF.

V gene TRBV13 combines with J gene TRBJ2-1; 8 bases align to TRBD1. Losses at the gene ends were 3 bases for V and 4 bases for J; bases not matched to a gene: 5. Germline CDR1 is PRHDT and CDR2 is FYEKMQ (reference sequence). This CDR3 has 15 residues. In DNA form, the CDR3 reads TGTGCCAGCAGCTTGGGGACAGGCCAATACAATGAGCAGTTCTTC. Translation gives CASSLGTGQYNEQFF.

This clone was counted once. In DNA, the CDR3 is TGTGCCAGCAGTTTACTGACTAGCGGGGAGCTGTTTTTT. The encoded protein is CASSLLTSGELFF. The chain joins TRBV6-6 to TRBJ2-2; a possible D gene is TRBD2 (6 bases). The V gene lost 4 bases and the J gene lost 7 bases, with 10 bases spanning the gap. The CDR3 is made up of 13 amino acids. Germline CDR1 MNHNY, CDR2 SVGAGI (reference sequence).